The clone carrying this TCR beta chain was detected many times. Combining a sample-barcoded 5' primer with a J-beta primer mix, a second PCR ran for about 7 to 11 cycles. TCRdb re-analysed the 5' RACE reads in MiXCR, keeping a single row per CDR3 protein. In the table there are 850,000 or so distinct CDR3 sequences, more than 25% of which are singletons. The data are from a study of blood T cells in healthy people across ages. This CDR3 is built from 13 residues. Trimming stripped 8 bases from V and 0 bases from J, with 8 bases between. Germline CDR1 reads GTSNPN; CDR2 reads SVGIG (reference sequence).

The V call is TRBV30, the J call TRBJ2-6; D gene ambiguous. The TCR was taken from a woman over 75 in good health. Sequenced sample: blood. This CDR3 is CAIQNSGANVLTF. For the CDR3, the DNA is TGTGCCATCCAGAACTCTGGGGCCAACGTCCTGACTTTC.